Below are 25 T cell receptor beta chains sequenced from a single sample in a study of read filtering for tumor transcriptome and immune sequencing. This library used 300 to 450 ng RNA and molecular barcoded adaptors spanning alpha/delta and beta/gamma chains. Using its own MiXCR run on the reads, TCRdb lists one record per CDR3 protein. This sample has about 22,000 distinct CDR3 sequences; approximately 14% occur once, and the top ten carry around 66%. The sample consisted of a population of CD138-negative cells sorted from bone marrow. The receptors shown here come from a donor at least 40 years old with multiple myeloma.

This clonotype was seen only a few times. A much larger clone differs from this one at a single base, so this may be a read error. The gene calls are TRBV20-1 and TRBJ2-5; D uncertain. CDR3 size: 11 residues. The germline gives CDR1 DFQATT, CDR2 SNEGSKA (reference sequence). The CDR3 here is CSASYQGTQYF. The DNA for the CDR3 is TGCAGTGCTAGCTACCAAGGGACCCAGTACTTC.

Sample share makes this clonotype medium-sized (0.01 to 0.1%). This chain joins TRBV12-3 or TRBV12-4 and TRBJ2-1; 9 bases align to TRBD2. The V gene end was trimmed by 5 bases and the J gene end by 6 bases; junction bases not matched to a gene: 5. This CDR3 has 14 amino acids. The chain's CDR3 is CASSPSGIRNEQFF. DNA for the CDR3: TGTGCCAGCAGTCCTAGCGGGATACGCAATGAGCAGTTCTTC.

As for this clonotype: The CDR3 does not close with the conserved phenylalanine or tryptophan, likely indicating a read error. The rearrangement joins TRBV18 to TRBJ2-3; tentatively, D is TRBD1 (6 bases). The CDR3 is made up of 14 amino acids. Germline CDR1 is KGHSH and CDR2 is LQKENI. V was clipped by 3 bases and J by 6 bases, with 13 bases between them. The CDR3 nucleotides read TGTGCCAGCTCACCGTCTTGGCAGGGGGATACGCAGTATCTT. Its protein product is CASSPSWQGDTQYL.

This clonotype has ten or more counts. This rearrangement joins TRBV24-1 to TRBJ2-1; no firm D call. The CDR3 length is 11 residues. Trimming took off 6 bases at V and 7 bases at J, with 6 bases between the two ends. The germline gives CDR1 KGHDR, CDR2 SFDVKD. In DNA form, the CDR3 reads TGTGCCACCAGTAACGATAATGAGCAGTTCTTC. This gives the protein CATSNDNEQFF.

This clonotype has a handful of counts. The rearrangement links TRBV28 to TRBJ2-1; D is uncertain. CDR1 and CDR2 (germline): MDHEN, SYDVKM. The CDR3 length is 14 residues. The V end lost 7 bases, the J end lost 9 bases, and 19 bases lay between the germline ends. The CDR3 DNA reads as TGTGCCAGCACCCCCCCCGACGGTTCGGGTGAGCAGTTCTTC. Translation gives CASTPPDGSGEQFF. Supplemented by reference TRBV28 and TRBJ2-1, the full variable domain reads DVKVTQSSRYLVKRTGEKVFLECVQDMDHENMFWYRQDPGLGLRLIYFSYDVKMKEKGDIPEGYSVSREKKERFSLILESASTNQTSMYLCASTPPDGSGEQFFGPGTRLTVL.

This clonotype was observed many times. The V gene is TRBV7-8, the J gene TRBJ2-5; tentative D call: TRBD1 (6 bases). CDR3 length: 14 residues. Trimming cost V 8 bases and J 2 bases, with 15 bases left between them. CDR1 and CDR2 from the germline V gene are SGHVS and FQNEAQ. The CDR3, as DNA: TGTGCCAGCTGTCCGGGACACCTACAAGAGACCCAGTACTTC. Encoded protein: CASCPGHLQETQYF. Looking up the rest from reference TRBV7-8 and TRBJ2-5 gives the full variable domain: GAGVSQSPRYKVAKRGQDVALRCDPISGHVSLFWYQQALGQGPEFLTYFQNEAQLDKSGLPSDRFFAERPEGSVSTLKIQRTQQEDSAVYLCASCPGHLQETQYFGPGTRLLVL.

To note about this clonotype: A read error may explain this, as a much larger clone is one base away. V usage is TRBV7-9 and J usage is TRBJ2-5, with 11 bases that match TRBD1. Germline trimming cut 4 bases from V and 4 bases from J; bases unmatched to any gene: 5. The CDR3 has 15 amino acids. Germline CDR1 SEHNR, CDR2 FQNEAQ (reference sequence). The CDR3 DNA is TGTGCCAGCAGCTCACGGGACAGGGGGAGAGAGACCCAGTACTTC. This translates into CASSSRDRGRETQYF. Full variable domain (missing parts from reference TRBV7-9 and TRBJ2-5): DTGVSQNPRHKITKRGQNVTFRCDPISEHNRLYWYRQTLGQGPEFLTYFQNEAQLEKSRLLSDRFSAERPKGSFSTLEIQRTEQGDSAMYLCASSSRDRGRETQYFGPGTRLLVL.

This rearrangement joins TRBV28 to TRBJ2-3; TRBD2 is a possible D gene (6 bases). The germline gives CDR1 MDHEN, CDR2 SYDVKM. The V and J ends lost 2 bases and 5 bases respectively, with 17 bases between them. This CDR3 has 16 residues. CDR3 in DNA: TGTGCCAGCAGTTTACCCGCGGGATCTTTAGGAGATACGCAGTATTTT. It yields the protein CASSLPAGSLGDTQYF.

The rearrangement joins TRBV20-1 to TRBJ2-7; 9 bases agree with TRBD2. The ends lost 6 bases at V and 7 bases at J; junction bases unmatched: 22. CDR1 is DFQATT and CDR2 is SNEGSKA in the germline V gene (reference sequence). CDR3 length equals 17 residues. The CDR3 loop reads CSAPGGSGSSPSREQYF. CDR3 nucleotides: TGCAGTGCCCCTGGGGGTAGCGGGAGTTCCCCCTCTAGAGAGCAGTACTTC.

This clonotype was detected a few times. The genes are TRBV5-1 and TRBJ2-7, with 9 bases aligning to TRBD1. The CDR3 length is 15 residues. The junction had 7 bases not matched to a gene; V was cut back by 2 bases and J by 4 bases. Germline V CDR1 and CDR2: SGHRS, YFSETQ. The CDR3, as DNA: TGCGCCAGCAGCTTCGGGACAGGGATGAGGTACGAGCAGTACTTC. Protein: CASSFGTGMRYEQYF.

The sample holds many counts of this clonotype. The chain is built from TRBV3-1 and TRBJ1-2; D is perhaps TRBD1 (6 bases). This CDR3 contains 14 residues. The germline V and J ends were trimmed by 1 base and 4 bases, with 10 bases remaining between them. Germline CDR1 LGHDT, CDR2 YNNKEL (reference sequence). This chain's CDR3 is CASSQGSGAYGYTF. Here the CDR3 DNA reads TGTGCCAGCAGCCAAGGTTCGGGGGCCTATGGCTACACCTTC.

Regarding this clonotype: A read error may explain this, as a much larger clone is one base away. The chain couples TRBV20-1 to TRBJ2-1; no definite D call. There are 14 residues in the CDR3. Germline V gene lookup returns CDR1 DFQATT and CDR2 SNEGSKA (reference sequence). The CDR3 spells CGARAYDAYNEQFF. CDR3 nucleotide sequence: TGCGGTGCTAGGGCTTACGATGCCTACAATGAGCAGTTCTTC.

The table lists this clonotype with many counts. The chain carries TRBV29-1 and TRBJ2-2, with 7 positions matching TRBD1. Per germline, CDR1 SQVTM and CDR2 ANQGSEA. Trimming removed 7 bases from V and 0 bases from J; junction bases left unmatched: 5. The CDR3 runs to 14 residues. This chain's CDR3 is CSARDRANTGELFF. Here the CDR3 DNA reads TGCAGCGCTCGAGACAGGGCGAACACCGGGGAGCTGTTTTTT.

The J gene is TRBJ2-7, the V gene TRBV14; the match to TRBD2 covers 10 bases. The CDR3 has 13 amino acids. The germline V gene has CDR1 SGHDN and CDR2 FVKESK. V shed 6 bases and J 6 bases; nucleotides not matched to a gene: 5. CDR3 loop: CASRLAGRGEQYF. CDR3 in DNA: TGTGCCAGCAGACTAGCGGGGCGGGGCGAGCAGTACTTC.

In its sample, this clonotype was seen many times. The gene calls are TRBV28 and TRBJ1-5; tentatively, D is TRBD1 (5 bases). Trimming shortened V by 6 bases and J by 7 bases, and 13 bases separated the two germline ends. There are 13 residues in the CDR3. Germline CDR1 reads MDHEN; CDR2 reads SYDVKM. CDR3 sequence reads: CASSIRGDQPQHF. The CDR3, as DNA: TGTGCCAGCAGCATAAGGGGAGACCAGCCCCAGCATTTT.

This clonotype was seen at least ten times. The J gene is TRBJ1-5, the V gene TRBV24-1; weak D call: TRBD1 (5 bases). Trimming cost V 7 bases and J 7 bases, with 16 bases left between them. The CDR3 is 14 residues long. Germline lookup yields CDR1 KGHDR and CDR2 SFDVKD. The CDR3 loop is CATSGGGHSQPQHF. Written as DNA, the CDR3 is TGTGCCACCAGCGGTGGGGGTCACTCCCAGCCCCAGCATTTT.

This clonotype was counted many times. The V call is TRBV14, the J call TRBJ1-1, with TRBD1 as a possible D gene (6 bases). The V gene's germline CDR1 is SGHDN and CDR2 FVKESK. The CDR3 is made up of 16 amino acids. The V gene lost 8 bases and the J gene lost 1 base, with 20 bases spanning the gap. The CDR3 reads CASPETGGQTNTEAFF. DNA for the CDR3: TGTGCCAGCCCCGAGACGGGGGGCCAGACGAACACTGAAGCTTTCTTT.

This clonotype was seen ten or more times. The rearrangement joins TRBV6-4 to TRBJ2-3; D possibly matches TRBD1 or TRBD2 (6 bases each). The CDR3 totals 16 residues. The germline CDR1 and CDR2 sequences are MRHNA and SNTAGT. V lost 0 bases, J lost 1 base, and 11 bases lay in between. In DNA form, the CDR3 reads TGTGCCAGCAGTGACTCCGGGGGCTCTGGCACAGATACGCAGTATTTT. This gives the protein CASSDSGGSGTDTQYF.

Turning to this clonotype: A clone one base away is much larger, so this may be a read error. The chain joins TRBV12-3 or TRBV12-4 to TRBJ2-2; D tentatively reads TRBD1 or TRBD2 (5 bases each). CDR3 length equals 13 residues. Written as DNA, the CDR3 is TGTGCCAGCAGCGGTGGGGGTCCCGGGGAGCTGCTTTTT. It yields the protein CASSGGGPGELLF.

This clonotype was seen repeatedly, ten times or more. This sequence joins TRBV5-5 and TRBJ2-7, with D uncertain. Trimming pared 4 bases from V and 1 base from J, leaving 12 bases between. CDR3 size: 14 residues. Germline V gene data show CDR1 as SGHKS and CDR2 as YYEKEE (reference sequence). The CDR3 bases are TGTGCCAGCAGCCTGGTACGGGTTTCCTACGAGCAGTACTTC. It specifies CASSLVRVSYEQYF.

This clonotype was counted ten times or more. The chain is built from TRBV7-2 and TRBJ2-7; no firm D call. This CDR3 has 16 amino acids. Germline V gives CDR1 SGHTA, CDR2 FQGNSA. Trimming left V 1 base short and J 0 bases short, with 13 bases between. The CDR3 here is CASSLVWTDSSYEQYF. CDR3 in DNA: TGTGCCAGCAGCTTAGTCTGGACGGATAGCTCCTACGAGCAGTACTTC.

This clonotype was counted ten times or more. J is TRBJ2-1 and V is TRBV29-1; 11 bases agree with TRBD1. This CDR3 is 13 amino acids long. The J segment lost 8 bases and the V segment lost 8 bases, leaving 8 bases of the junction unmatched. CDR1 and CDR2 from the germline V gene are SQVTM and ANQGSEA. The CDR3 spells CSSWTGGIDEQFF. CDR3 in DNA: TGCAGCTCGTGGACAGGGGGCATCGATGAGCAGTTCTTC.

The chain links TRBV28 to TRBJ2-7; tentative D call: TRBD2 (6 bases). The CDR3 consists of 12 residues. V was trimmed by 5 bases and J by 6 bases, leaving 11 bases between them. From germline, CDR1 is MDHEN and CDR2 SYDVKM. CDR3 nucleotides: TGTGCCAGCAGTAACTTGCGGGGCGAGCAGTACTTC. Translated, it gives CASSNLRGEQYF.

This clonotype has a count of ten or more. DNA for the CDR3: TGCGCCAGCAGTCATCCGAGGGGAGATGAAAAACTGTTTTTT. It encodes CASSHPRGDEKLFF. The chain carries TRBV23-1 and TRBJ1-4; a weak D match, TRBD1 (5 bases). TRBV23-1 is designated an ORF whose function remains uncertain. V was cut by 3 bases and J by 6 bases, with 11 bases left in between. The CDR3 length is 14 residues.

This clonotype came up many times. This chain connects TRBV5-1 to TRBJ2-5; the D is unclear. This CDR3 has 14 residues. The V and J ends lost 4 bases and 2 bases respectively, with 12 bases between them. CDR1 is SGHRS, CDR2 YFSETQ, per germline. In DNA form, the CDR3 reads TGCGCCAGCAGCGTTGGCCACCCACAAGAGACCCAGTACTTC. It specifies CASSVGHPQETQYF.